This paragraph reports one T cell receptor (beta chain). Its antigen is currently unknown. Using immunoSEQ multiplex PCR, the repertoire was profiled, and TCRdb retains in-frame clones only, with some absent. The sample lists about 80,000 clones, about 92% occurring once. This entry belongs to a study of OX40 agonist ivuxolimab in advanced cancers. Whole-study results and caveats: Relative to CD4+, CD8+ T cells held more expanded clones on average.

The trim removed 5 bases at V and 5 bases at J, leaving 6 bases unmatched. The CDR3 runs to 15 residues. Per the germline V gene, CDR1 is SEHNR and CDR2 is FQNEAQ (reference sequence). The gene calls are TRBV7-9 and TRBJ1-6; 7 bases fit TRBD1. The TCR comes from an adult with an advanced solid tumor such as melanoma, head and neck, liver or kidney cancer. The sequences come from CD4+ or CD8+ T cells sorted from blood, collected in a trial of the OX40 agonist ivuxolimab. The CDR3 DNA reads TGTGCCAGCAGCCGCCCACAGGGGAATAATTCACCCCTCCACTTT. This codes for CASSRPQGNNSPLHF.